These 21 T cell receptor beta chains originate from one sample sequenced in a study of blood T cell repertoires in COVID-19. Only in-frame clones appear in the TCRdb table, and some are missing; sequencing was by immunoSEQ multiplex PCR. The sample contains about 200,000 clones, approximately 89% of which appear only once. The sequenced sample was PBMCs or T cells enriched from blood (not recorded which). The receptor set was obtained from a woman aged 25 to 45 with acute COVID-19.

This clone was observed once. V is TRBV7-9 and J is TRBJ2-7; 7 bases are a match to TRBD2. Germline V gene data show CDR1 as SEHNR and CDR2 as FQNEAQ (reference sequence). This CDR3 contains 15 residues. The junction had 12 bases not matched to a gene; V was cut back by 5 bases and J by 5 bases. Here the CDR3 reads CASSPGGGLGNEQYF. CDR3 nucleotides: TGTGCCAGCAGCCCGGGGGGTGGATTGGGCAACGAGCAGTACTTC.

This clone was detected only once. The V gene is TRBV7-3, the J gene TRBJ1-6; no reliable D call. This CDR3 comprises 13 residues. The germline CDR1 and CDR2 sequences are SGHTA and FQGTGA. V lost 4 bases, J lost 7 bases, and 8 bases lay in between. The DNA of the CDR3 is TGTGCCAGCAGCTCTGAGGGAAATTCACCCCTCCACTTT. It yields the protein CASSSEGNSPLHF. The full variable domain, its missing parts supplied by reference TRBV7-3 and TRBJ1-6, is GAGVSQTPSNKVTEKGKYVELRCDPISGHTALYWYRQSLGQGPEFLIYFQGTGAADDSGLPNDRFFAVRPEGSVSTLKIQRTERGDSAVYLCASSSEGNSPLHFGNGTRLTVT.

The chain carries TRBV11-2 and TRBJ2-2; a possible D gene is TRBD2 (5 bases). The germline gives CDR1 SGHAT, CDR2 FQNNGV. Trimming removed 2 bases from V and 3 bases from J, with 10 bases in between. The CDR3 runs to 15 residues. CDR3 DNA sequence: TGTGCCAGCAGCTTATACCGGGGAGACACCGGGGAGCTGTTTTTT. This gives the protein CASSLYRGDTGELFF.

The chain links TRBV18 to TRBJ1-2; 11 nucleotides agree with TRBD1. The junction had 8 bases not matched to a gene; V was cut back by 3 bases and J by 8 bases. This CDR3 is 15 amino acids long. CDR1 KGHSH and CDR2 LQKENI come from the germline V gene. This chain's CDR3 is CASSPLGQGADGYTF. Written as DNA, the CDR3 is TGTGCCAGCTCACCCCTCGGACAGGGGGCGGACGGCTACACCTTC.

This clone was seen only once. The gene calls are TRBV6-2 or TRBV6-3 and TRBJ2-6, with D tentatively TRBD2 (6 bases). Trimming stripped 2 bases from V and 2 bases from J, with 7 bases between. Germline CDR1 is MNHEY and CDR2 is SVGEGT. This CDR3 is built from 15 residues. The CDR3 sequence: CASSYGGTGANVLTF. DNA of the CDR3: TGTGCCAGCAGTTACGGGGGGACTGGGGCCAACGTCCTGACTTTC.

This rearrangement joins TRBV19 to TRBJ1-5; 10 bases match TRBD1. This CDR3 region has 14 residues. Germline V CDR1 and CDR2: LNHDA, SQIVND (reference sequence). Trimming took 6 bases from V and 6 from J; bases not matched to a gene: 5. In DNA form, the CDR3 reads TGTGCCAGTAGGGGGGACAGGGGAGGTCAGCCCCAGCATTTT. Translating it yields CASRGDRGGQPQHF.

The chain has TRBV3-1 (or the pseudogene TRBV3-2) and TRBJ1-2; 9 nucleotides match TRBD1. Germline V lookup: CDR1 LGHDT, CDR2 YNNKEL (reference sequence). After removal of 6 bases from V and 4 bases from J, the junction contained 15 bases not matched to a gene. This CDR3 spans 17 amino acids. CDR3 DNA: TGTGCCAGCAGATCCCAAAGGGGGGACAGGGAGGGCTATGGCTACACCTTC. Translating it yields CASRSQRGDREGYGYTF.

This sequence joins TRBV11-3 and TRBJ1-1, with D uncertain. V dropped 1 base and J dropped 3 bases, with 6 bases sitting between them. Germline V gene lookup returns CDR1 SGHNT and CDR2 YENEEA. The CDR3 is made up of 13 amino acids. CDR3 amino acids: CASSLAVYTEAFF. The CDR3 DNA is TGTGCCAGCAGCTTAGCAGTCTACACTGAAGCTTTCTTT. Together with reference TRBV11-3 and TRBJ1-1, the CDR3 gives the full variable domain: EAGVVQSPRYKIIEKKQPVAFWCNPISGHNTLYWYLQNLGQGPELLIRYENEEAVDDSQLPKDRFSAERLKGVDSTLKIQPAELGDSAVYLCASSLAVYTEAFFGQGTRLTVV.

The V gene is TRBV3-1 (or the pseudogene TRBV3-2), the J gene TRBJ1-2; a possible D gene is TRBD1 (5 bases). The V gene lost 0 bases and the J gene lost 2 bases, with 10 bases spanning the gap. CDR3 size: 15 residues. The V gene's germline CDR1 is LGHDT and CDR2 YNNKEL (reference sequence). CDR3 sequence reads: CASSQDLGGNYGYTF. The CDR3 nucleotides read TGTGCCAGCAGCCAAGATCTTGGGGGGAACTATGGCTACACCTTC.

This clone appeared once. J is TRBJ2-5 and V is TRBV10-1, with D perhaps TRBD1 (6 bases). The CDR3 has 15 residues. V dropped 2 bases and J dropped 5 bases, with 15 bases sitting between them. Germline CDR1 is WNHNN and CDR2 is SYGVQD (reference sequence). CDR3: CASSERGQSLETQYF. For the CDR3, the DNA is TGCGCCAGCAGTGAGAGGGGACAATCTTTGGAGACCCAGTACTTC.

The chain couples TRBV4-1 to TRBJ2-7; 7 nucleotides line up with TRBD1. V dropped 3 bases and J dropped 5; count of bases not matched to a gene: 13. Germline lookup yields CDR1 MGHRA and CDR2 YSYEKL. This CDR3 is built from 16 residues. Here the CDR3 reads CASSHARVGTAHEQYF. As DNA, the CDR3 is TGCGCCAGCAGCCACGCCCGCGTAGGGACAGCCCACGAGCAGTACTTC.

The CDR3 bases are TGTGCCAGCAGCGGGACGGACAGGGAGGATCAGCCCCAGCATTTT. Encoded protein: CASSGTDREDQPQHF. This chain joins TRBV9 and TRBJ1-5, with 8 nucleotides matching TRBD1. Germline V CDR1 and CDR2: SGDLS, YYNGEE. Unmatched junction bases numbered 7, after V lost 3 bases and J lost 5 bases. The CDR3 extends over 15 amino acids.

The chain is built from TRBV19 and TRBJ1-1; tentative D call: TRBD1 (5 bases). This CDR3 is 15 amino acids long. Germline V gene data show CDR1 as LNHDA and CDR2 as SQIVND (reference sequence). With 5 bases removed from V and 0 bases from J, the gap between germline ends came to 13 bases. CDR3 protein: CASSSPGNVNTEAFF. The CDR3 coding sequence is TGTGCCAGTAGTTCCCCAGGGAACGTGAACACTGAAGCTTTCTTT.

The DNA of the CDR3 is TGTGCCAGCAGTGGCGACAGGGAGGTAGATACGCAGTATTTT. It translates to CASSGDREVDTQYF. The V gene is TRBV2, the J gene TRBJ2-3; the D gene is possibly TRBD1 (7 bases). V gave up 4 bases and J gave up 5 bases, with 13 bases separating them. Germline CDR1 is SNHLY and CDR2 is FYNNEI. This CDR3 has 14 residues.

V usage is TRBV7-6 and J usage is TRBJ2-1, with 8 nucleotides matching TRBD1. V dropped 7 bases and J dropped 5; count of bases not matched to a gene: 10. Per germline, CDR1 SGHVS and CDR2 FNYEAQ. The CDR3 contains 15 residues. CDR3 coding DNA: TGTGCCAGCACCCCCTTGGCAGGGGGCAACAATGAGCAGTTCTTC. It yields the protein CASTPLAGGNNEQFF.

The V call is TRBV6-2 or TRBV6-3, the J call TRBJ2-1, with 16 bases aligning to TRBD2. CDR1 MNHEY and CDR2 SVGEGT come from the germline V gene. V was clipped by 0 bases and J by 8 bases; unmatched bases: 13. The CDR3 is made up of 20 amino acids. CDR3 loop: CASSYSNTGTSGGAPHEQFF. CDR3 nucleotide sequence: TGTGCCAGCAGTTACTCTAACACCGGGACTAGCGGGGGGGCTCCCCATGAGCAGTTCTTC.

V and J are TRBV7-8 and TRBJ1-4; 8 positions match TRBD1. The CDR3 totals 14 residues. The germline V gene has CDR1 SGHVS and CDR2 FQNEAQ. V gave up 5 bases and J gave up 8 bases; unmatched junction bases: 7. DNA of the CDR3: TGTGCCAGCAGCCCAGGACAGGGCGGAGAAAAACTGTTTTTT. Its protein product is CASSPGQGGEKLFF.

The J gene is TRBJ1-4, the V gene TRBV5-1; 7 positions match TRBD1. V shed 4 bases and J 3 bases; nucleotides not matched to a gene: 6. CDR3 length: 15 amino acids. CDR1 and CDR2 (germline): SGHRS, YFSETQ. In nucleotides, the CDR3 is TGCGCCAGCAGCCTCGTGGACAGGTCTAATGAAAAACTGTTTTTT. Protein product: CASSLVDRSNEKLFF.

The chain carries TRBV13 and TRBJ1-1; 9 nucleotides line up with TRBD1. Germline V lookup: CDR1 PRHDT, CDR2 FYEKMQ (reference sequence). The CDR3 runs 14 residues. V dropped 5 bases and J dropped 11; count of bases not matched to a gene: 12. CDR3 protein: CASSGPGQGVGAFF. The CDR3 nucleotides read TGTGCCAGCAGCGGTCCGGGACAGGGCGTGGGGGCTTTCTTT.

The chain couples TRBV9 to TRBJ2-5, with TRBD2 matching over 9 bases. J was trimmed by 4 bases and V by 4 bases; bases with no gene match: 14. The CDR3 sequence is 17 residues long. The germline CDR1 and CDR2 sequences are SGDLS and YYNGEE. The CDR3 DNA follows: TGTGCCAGCAGCCACCCGGGGGGCAGCGGGGGGCGAGAGACCCAGTACTTC. Encoded protein: CASSHPGGSGGRETQYF.

The rearrangement links TRBV9 to TRBJ1-4, with D possibly TRBD1 on 6 matching bases. Trimming cost V 0 bases and J 6 bases, with 12 bases left between them. The length of the CDR3 is 15 residues. Germline V gene data show CDR1 as SGDLS and CDR2 as YYNGEE. The CDR3 DNA sequence: TGTGCCAGCAGCGTAGAGGGGGACAAGGATGAAAAACTGTTTTTT. Its protein product is CASSVEGDKDEKLFF. The entire variable domain, with the rest obtained from reference TRBV9 and TRBJ1-4, is as follows: DSGVTQTPKHLITATGQRVTLRCSPRSGDLSVYWYQQSLDQGLQFLIQYYNGEERAKGNILERFSAQQFPDLHSELNLSSLELGDSALYFCASSVEGDKDEKLFFGSGTQLSVL.